This T cell receptor (beta chain) was identified in a study of shared clonotypes between healthy human individuals. Study-wide results and caveats: Genetic and exposure-history diversity was limited by the small donor number.

The CDR3 contains 14 residues. V was pared by 6 bases and J by 7 bases, with 14 bases between. The germline V gene has CDR1 SGDLS and CDR2 YYNGEE. TCRdb's copy holds only in-frame clones and misses some; the assay was immunoSEQ multiplex PCR. The repertoire includes 2 million to 2.5 million clones, 85% to 95% of them detected once, and around 0.13% sits in the top ten. On this clone itself: The antigen is unknown.

The TCR originated in a man aged 18 to 30 in good health. The J gene is TRBJ1-6, the V gene TRBV9, with D possibly matching TRBD1 (6 bases). Sequences were obtained from naive CD4+ T cells sorted from blood. Subset of the sample: CD45RA+ positively selected. This CDR3 is CASNGGTRNSPLHF. The CDR3 bases are TGTGCCAGCAACGGAGGGACAAGAAATTCACCCCTCCACTTT.